This T cell receptor beta chain came from a study of blood T cell repertoires in COVID-19. The protocol was immunoSEQ multiplex PCR, while the TCRdb copy is restricted to in-frame clones and leaves out a portion. The sample lists roughly 520,000 clones, 88% occurring once. The CDR3 extends over 14 amino acids. V lost 2 bases, J lost 8 bases, and 10 bases lay in between. Germline-derived CDR1 and CDR2 are MNHEY and SVGAGI. The sequence was obtained from a middle-aged woman who had recovered from COVID-19. The sequenced material came from PBMCs or T cells enriched from blood (not recorded which). J is TRBJ1-6 and V is TRBV6-5; D uncertain. CDR3 in DNA: TGTGCCAGCAGTTACCACCGGTTCGATTCACCCCTCCACTTT. Protein sequence: CASSYHRFDSPLHF.